This T cell receptor (beta chain) was profiled in a study of cytomegalovirus exposure and HLA in healthy donors. Findings of the study overall: Later genetic work tied a missense DCLRE1C variant to beta-chain V and J trimming. Among donors in an Asian-associated ancestry cluster, a later analysis reportedly found fewer N-insertions than the roughly 650-donor mean. The authors later found HLA-associated TCR beta chains more clonally expanded than equally common others.

The PCR had 60 Vbeta and 13 Jbeta primers. Profiled with immunoSEQ multiplex PCR; TCRdb holds only in-frame clones, not every one. The repertoire consists of 170,000 or so clones, with 70% to 75% occurring once and the leading ten covering over 2.5%. The J segment lost 6 bases and the V segment lost 2 bases, leaving 9 bases of the junction unmatched. The V gene's germline CDR1 is MDHEN and CDR2 SYDVKM. The length of the CDR3 is 16 residues. This clone came up once. Its cognate antigen is unknown. Whereas donors were nominally healthy upon sampling, unrecorded immune exposures were probable. The rearrangement uses TRBV28 and TRBJ2-7, with 11 bases aligning to TRBD2. The clonotype was recovered from a male donor in good health and CMV-seronegative. Material for sequencing was PBMCs. The CDR3 is CASSLLAGGGGPEQYF. CDR3 nucleotides: TGTGCCAGCAGTTTACTAGCGGGAGGCGGGGGTCCCGAGCAGTACTTC.